Sequencing of this TCR beta chain was carried out in a study of pediatric ulcerative colitis. Rectal tissue came from one to two pinch biopsies taken at colonoscopy. Concerning this clone itself: The antigen is unknown.

CDR1 is SGHTA, CDR2 FQGNSA, per germline. V shed 5 bases, J shed 2 bases, and the junction held 3 bases outside the gene matches. This CDR3 spans 14 amino acids. The study's findings and limits: A couple of rectal CDR3 clonotypes occurred in all ulcerative colitis patients. Compared with controls, ulcerative colitis showed greater blood-rectum clone sharing.

This was a survey-level run. Some clones are missing from TCRdb's copy, which holds only in-frame ones; the method was immunoSEQ multiplex PCR. Among about 36,000 clones listed, around four fifths were seen once. The V gene is TRBV7-2, the J gene TRBJ2-5; 9 bases match TRBD1. This sequence originates from a boy between 5 and 17 years old with moderate ulcerative colitis. Sequencing was carried out using gut tissue. In DNA, the CDR3 is TGTGCCAGCAGCATGGACAGGGGACAAGAGACCCAGTACTTC. Protein sequence: CASSMDRGQETQYF.